A single T cell receptor beta chain is shown here with its context. TCRdb's table, derived via immunoSEQ multiplex PCR, lists solely in-frame clones and lacks some. The table records some 150,000 clones, approximately 87% of them present only once. Trimming shortened V by 0 bases and J by 5 bases, and 10 bases separated the two germline ends. Germline values: CDR1 SGHTS, CDR2 YDEGEE. The CDR3 contains 14 residues. The data derive from a study of blood T cell repertoires in COVID-19. This chain connects TRBV5-8 to TRBJ2-3, with a weak D call TRBD1 (5 bases). Sequencing used peripheral blood. The clonotype comes from a woman aged 45 to 65 with active or convalescent COVID-19. Here the CDR3 DNA reads TGTGCCAGCAGCTTGGTAGGGGTGGGAGATACGCAGTATTTT. Encoded protein: CASSLVGVGDTQYF. Looking up the rest from reference TRBV5-8 and TRBJ2-3 gives the full variable domain: EAGVTQSPTHLIKTRGQQATLRCSPISGHTSVYWYQQALGLGLQFLLWYDEGEERNRGNFPPRFSGRQFPNYSSELNVNALELEDSALYLCASSLVGVGDTQYFGPGTRLTVL.